The sequence of this T cell receptor beta chain was determined in a study of T cell changes during pregnancy in multiple sclerosis (dated by TCRdb to about 2019). Describing the broader study: The study examined how the T cell repertoire changed over the course of pregnancy in women with multiple sclerosis.

As to this clone: Its antigen target is currently unknown. Base-call qualities are not available, and no considerably larger clone is one nucleotide away.

Measured from the cysteine to the phenylalanine, the CDR3 is 14 residues long. The retained sequence is limited to the CDR3, 42 bases, with the frame set at the first base. CDR1 is given as SNHLY and CDR2 as FYNNEI, both from the germline V gene. Trimming costs V 4 bases and J 3 bases, and their ends lie 12 bases apart. The library was built by means of the immunoSEQ multiplex PCR assay. In its TCRdb copy, this immuneACCESS table keeps in-frame sequences only and misses some clones. Where compared with another copy, unresolved V genes explain less than half of these, and the others have no known cause. Across this sample there are 65,000 to 80,000 clones, with roughly 93% seen only once. The ten largest clones represent roughly 2.5% of the sample.

Rearrangement joined TRBV2 to TRBJ2-5; TRBD2 might be the D gene, on 6 matching bases. The receptor was isolated from a female donor with multiple sclerosis, enrolled in a pregnancy study. This specimen consisted of peripheral blood, obtained in the second trimester of pregnancy. The nucleotide sequence reads as follows: TGTGCCAGCAGTGTGGGGGGTCTGGAAGAGACCCAGTACTTC. Its protein reads: CASSVGGLEETQYF.